These 25 T cell receptor beta chains came from one sample sequenced in a study of blood T cell repertoires in COVID-19. Generated by immunoSEQ multiplex PCR, the TCRdb table keeps only in-frame clones and is missing some. The sample records roughly 180,000 clones, around 87% being singletons. Material for sequencing was peripheral blood. The receptors stem from a man between 18 and 35 years old with acute or convalescent COVID-19.

The V call is TRBV2, the J call TRBJ2-7; D might be TRBD2 (6 bases). Germline assignment: CDR1 SNHLY and CDR2 FYNNEI. The length of the CDR3 is 12 residues. The CDR3 nucleotides are TGTGGGTGGCGGGAAAACTCCTACGAGCAGTACTTC. It specifies CGWRENSYEQYF. The full variable domain, rest sourced from reference TRBV2 and TRBJ2-7, is EPEVTQTPSHQVTQMGQEVILRCVPISNHLYFYWYRQILGQKVEFLVSFYNNEISEKSEIFDDQFSVERPDGSNFTLKIRSTKLEDSAMYFCGWRENSYEQYFGPGTRLTVT.

The chain recombines TRBV19 with TRBJ1-3, with unresolved D. The CDR3 spans 17 residues. Trimming removed 5 bases from V and 0 bases from J, with 17 bases in between. Germline V gene data show CDR1 as LNHDA and CDR2 as SQIVND (reference sequence). Written as DNA, the CDR3 is TGTGCCAGTAGTTTACAACCGGGATCTGGCTCTGGAAACACCATATATTTT. Its protein is CASSLQPGSGSGNTIYF.

As DNA, the CDR3 is TGTGCCAGCAGCTTATCCGGAGACCTGACCGGGGAGCTGTTTTTT. This translates into CASSLSGDLTGELFF. The genes are TRBV7-6 and TRBJ2-2; D is undetermined. The CDR3 is made up of 15 amino acids. Germline-derived CDR1 and CDR2 are SGHVS and FNYEAQ. V lost 2 bases and J lost 5, with 12 bases in between.

The gene calls are TRBV4-1 and TRBJ1-4; D possibly corresponds to TRBD1 (6 bases). V lost 5 bases and J 0 bases, leaving 10 bases between the germline ends. CDR1 and CDR2 from the germline V gene are MGHRA and YSYEKL. The CDR3 is 15 residues long. The CDR3 region is CASSSRTATNEKLFF. In nucleotides, the CDR3 is TGCGCCAGCAGCTCAAGGACAGCAACTAATGAAAAACTGTTTTTT.

This chain uses TRBV6-2 or TRBV6-3 with TRBJ1-1; D is perhaps TRBD1 (5 bases). CDR1 is MNHEY and CDR2 is SVGEGT in the germline V gene. Trimming left V 2 bases short and J 8 bases short, with 12 bases between. The CDR3 extends over 13 amino acids. The CDR3 protein is CASSYHRDLEAFF. CDR3 sequence (DNA): TGTGCCAGCAGTTACCACCGGGACTTAGAAGCTTTCTTT.

J is TRBJ2-1 and V is TRBV7-9; D is perhaps TRBD1 (6 bases). Looked up from germline, CDR1 is SEHNR and CDR2 is FQNEAQ (reference sequence). This CDR3 spans 16 amino acids. Trimming stripped 5 bases from V and 5 bases from J, with 19 bases between. Here the CDR3 DNA reads TGTGCCAGCAGCAATACCGACAGGAACCAAAACAATGAGCAGTTCTTC. It encodes CASSNTDRNQNNEQFF.

J is TRBJ2-1 and V is TRBV19, with D perhaps TRBD2 (6 bases). Looked up from germline, CDR1 is LNHDA and CDR2 is SQIVND (reference sequence). The CDR3 sequence is 15 residues long. The V gene lost 4 bases and the J gene lost 2 bases, with 12 bases spanning the gap. The DNA of the CDR3 is TGTGCCAGTAGTACCTCACCGGGGGCCTACAATGAGCAGTTCTTC. It yields the protein CASSTSPGAYNEQFF.

DNA for the CDR3: TGTGCCAGCAGTGGATTCCGGGACAGGGCGAGAAATGAGCAGTTCTTC. Its protein is CASSGFRDRARNEQFF. The chain carries TRBV6-1 and TRBJ2-1, with 9 bases aligning to TRBD1. Losses at the gene ends were 4 bases for V and 7 bases for J; bases not matched to a gene: 11. Germline V gene lookup returns CDR1 MNHNS and CDR2 SASEGT. The CDR3 is made up of 16 amino acids.

The V gene is TRBV6-5, the J gene TRBJ2-2, with 12 bases identical to TRBD1. The CDR3 covers 15 residues. Germline trimming cut 6 bases from V and 7 bases from J; bases unmatched to any gene: 6. Germline CDR1 and CDR2: MNHEY and SVGAGI. The CDR3 DNA follows: TGTGCCAGCAGGGGACAGGGGGCCGATGGCGGGGAGCTGTTTTTT. Protein: CASRGQGADGGELFF.

V and J are TRBV12-5 and TRBJ1-3; 8 nucleotides line up with TRBD1. The CDR3 consists of 16 residues. In germline, CDR1 is LGHNT, CDR2 FRNRAP. The junction had 9 bases not matched to a gene; V was cut back by 4 bases and J by 4 bases. The CDR3 sequence: CASGSPGQGPGNTIYF. The CDR3 coding sequence is TGTGCTAGTGGTTCCCCCGGACAGGGACCAGGAAACACCATATATTTT.

The genes are TRBV5-8 and TRBJ1-1; 7 bases fit TRBD1. This CDR3 has 14 residues. The germline CDR1 and CDR2 sequences are SGHTS and YDEGEE. J was trimmed by 5 bases and V by 4 bases; bases with no gene match: 8. The CDR3, as DNA: TGTGCCAGCAGCGTACGACAGGGAAGGACTGAAGCTTTCTTT. Translated, it gives CASSVRQGRTEAFF.

The rearrangement links TRBV5-1 to TRBJ2-2; 10 bases agree with TRBD1. Germline V gene data show CDR1 as SGHRS and CDR2 as YFSETQ. The J segment lost 6 bases and the V segment lost 1 base, leaving 6 bases of the junction unmatched. The CDR3 runs 16 residues. CDR3: CASSLYPGQGSGELFF. The CDR3 region has the DNA TGCGCCAGCAGCTTGTACCCGGGACAGGGGTCCGGGGAGCTGTTTTTT.

This CDR3 reads CASSSSSSYNSPLHF. The DNA for the CDR3 is TGTGCCAGCAGCTCGAGTAGCTCCTATAATTCACCCCTCCACTTT. The chain uses TRBV6-5 and TRBJ1-6; D is unclear. The germline gives CDR1 MNHEY, CDR2 SVGAGI. V lost 6 bases and J 0 bases, leaving 9 bases between the germline ends. The CDR3 loop spans 15 amino acids.

The chain has TRBV30 and TRBJ2-7; D is possibly TRBD2 (5 bases). Germline V lookup: CDR1 GTSNPN, CDR2 SVGIG (reference sequence). V gave up 1 base and J gave up 0 bases, with 7 bases separating them. The CDR3 totals 13 residues. The CDR3 region is CAWSDGVSYEQYF. The CDR3 DNA reads as TGTGCCTGGAGTGACGGGGTCTCCTACGAGCAGTACTTC.

The chain couples TRBV7-8 to TRBJ1-2; 8 bases agree with TRBD1. Germline CDR1 and CDR2: SGHVS and FQNEAQ. The J segment lost 4 bases and the V segment lost 1 base, leaving 8 bases of the junction unmatched. The CDR3 length is 16 residues. The CDR3 nucleotides are TGTGCCAGCAGCTTAGTTTCAGGGGGCGTCGGCTATGGCTACACCTTC. Translating it yields CASSLVSGGVGYGYTF.

This chain links TRBV4-1 with TRBJ2-5; D is uncertain. The CDR3 covers 14 residues. Germline lookup yields CDR1 MGHRA and CDR2 YSYEKL. The germline V and J ends were trimmed by 4 bases and 4 bases, with 13 bases remaining between them. CDR3 region: CASSPGIPSETQYF. In nucleotides, the CDR3 is TGCGCCAGCAGCCCAGGAATACCCTCAGAGACCCAGTACTTC.

This chain joins TRBV30 and TRBJ2-1, with TRBD1 matching over 7 bases. From germline, CDR1 is GTSNPN and CDR2 SVGIG (reference sequence). The CDR3 spans 15 residues. V lost 3 bases to trimming and J lost 2 bases; unmatched junction nucleotides: 7. DNA for the CDR3: TGTGCCTGGAGCGCCGGGACAGACCCCTACAATGAGCAGTTCTTC. It encodes CAWSAGTDPYNEQFF.

This sequence joins TRBV27 and TRBJ2-3; D perhaps matches TRBD2 (7 bases). Trimming shortened V by 5 bases and J by 3 bases, and 18 bases separated the two germline ends. This CDR3 has 16 residues. Germline V gives CDR1 MNHEY, CDR2 SMNVEV (reference sequence). CDR3 in amino acids: CASSPLGAGATDTQYF. The CDR3 nucleotides are TGTGCCAGCAGTCCGCTCGGGGCGGGGGCTACAGATACGCAGTATTTT.

The chain is built from TRBV6-5 and TRBJ2-1; TRBD2 agrees at 11 bases. From germline, CDR1 is MNHEY and CDR2 SVGAGI. The J segment lost 7 bases and the V segment lost 0 bases, leaving 2 bases of the junction unmatched. This CDR3 is 15 amino acids long. The CDR3 protein is CASSYSTSGANEQFF. The CDR3, as DNA: TGTGCCAGCAGTTACTCGACTAGCGGGGCGAATGAGCAGTTCTTC.

V and J are TRBV2 and TRBJ1-5, with 7 nucleotides matching TRBD1. This CDR3 has 14 amino acids. V trimming: 4 bases; J trimming: 6 bases; junction bases outside the gene matches: 6. Germline assignment: CDR1 SNHLY and CDR2 FYNNEI. The CDR3 nucleotides read TGTGCCAGCAGTGTTAAGCAGGGGGGTCAGCCCCAGCATTTT. Its protein product is CASSVKQGGQPQHF.

J is TRBJ2-2 and V is TRBV19; D is perhaps TRBD2 (6 bases). Trimming stripped 8 bases from V and 1 base from J, with 14 bases between. CDR1 and CDR2 (germline): LNHDA, SQIVND (reference sequence). CDR3 length: 15 amino acids. The DNA for the CDR3 is TGTGCCAGTCACCCCGGACTATTGAACACCGGGGAGCTGTTTTTT. Its protein is CASHPGLLNTGELFF.

The chain joins TRBV3-1 (or the pseudogene TRBV3-2) to TRBJ2-1; 10 bases fit TRBD1. Trimming took 1 base from V and 7 from J; bases not matched to a gene: 4. This CDR3 spans 15 amino acids. Germline V gives CDR1 LGHDT, CDR2 YNNKEL (reference sequence). The CDR3 loop is CASSQVWTGGNEQFF. The CDR3 DNA reads as TGTGCCAGCAGCCAAGTTTGGACAGGGGGGAATGAGCAGTTCTTC.

This chain joins TRBV5-8 and TRBJ2-7; 11 bases match TRBD1. The CDR3 contains 14 residues. Germline CDR1 SGHTS, CDR2 YDEGEE. V lost 3 bases to trimming and J lost 6 bases; unmatched junction nucleotides: 5. The CDR3 DNA reads as TGTGCCAGCAGCTACCTCGGGACAGGGGGCGAGCAGTACGTC. Protein product: CASSYLGTGGEQYV.

The rearrangement links TRBV3-1 (or the pseudogene TRBV3-2) to TRBJ1-2; tentatively, D is TRBD1 (6 bases). Germline V gives CDR1 LGHDT, CDR2 YNNKEL (reference sequence). Trimming took 4 bases from V and 4 from J, leaving 19 bases between them. CDR3 length: 16 residues. The CDR3 loop reads CASSRGGGGSPYGYTF. The CDR3 DNA is TGTGCCAGCAGCCGGGGCGGCGGGGGCTCTCCCTATGGCTACACCTTC.

The genes are TRBV19 and TRBJ1-2; D not certain. This CDR3 contains 13 residues. Germline V gene data show CDR1 as LNHDA and CDR2 as SQIVND (reference sequence). The V end was cut by 2 bases, the J end by 4 bases, with 8 bases between. CDR3 sequence: CASSISGIYGYTF. Written as DNA, the CDR3 is TGTGCCAGTAGTATATCGGGGATCTATGGCTACACCTTC. Looking up the rest from reference TRBV19 and TRBJ1-2 gives the full variable domain: DGGITQSPKYLFRKEGQNVTLSCEQNLNHDAMYWYRQDPGQGLRLIYYSQIVNDFQKGDIAEGYSVSREKKESFPLTVTSAQKNPTAFYLCASSISGIYGYTFGSGTRLTVV.